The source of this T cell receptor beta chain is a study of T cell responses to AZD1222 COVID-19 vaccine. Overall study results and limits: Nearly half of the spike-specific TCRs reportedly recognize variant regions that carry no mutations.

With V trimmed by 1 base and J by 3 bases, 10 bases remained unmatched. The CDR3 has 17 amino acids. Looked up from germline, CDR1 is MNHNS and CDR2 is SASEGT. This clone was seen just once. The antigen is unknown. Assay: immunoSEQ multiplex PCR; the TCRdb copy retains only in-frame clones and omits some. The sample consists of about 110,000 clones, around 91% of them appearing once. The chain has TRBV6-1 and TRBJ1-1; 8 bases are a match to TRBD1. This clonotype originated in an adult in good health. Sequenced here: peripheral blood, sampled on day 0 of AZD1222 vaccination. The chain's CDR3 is CASSEVIWVTGDTEAFF. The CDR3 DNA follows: TGTGCCAGCAGTGAAGTAATTTGGGTGACAGGGGACACTGAAGCTTTCTTT.